The next 30 T cell receptor beta chains were all read from a single sample in a study of beta chain features in type 1 diabetes. Investigators reverse transcribed all isolated RNA, so they sequenced expressed TCRB transcripts. Here immunoSEQ multiplex PCR was the method, and the copy in TCRdb shows in-frame clones only, minus some. The table shows about 400,000 clones, with around an eighth occurring only once. Overall study findings and caveats: A moderate, significant TCRB CDR3 shortening appeared in type 1 diabetes across four CD4+ subsets.

The antigens these receptors bind are not known. Sequencing was carried out using naive CD4+ T cells from blood. These receptors came from a woman aged 18-29 years with type 1 diabetes.

The V gene is TRBV13, the J gene TRBJ1-4, with D tentatively TRBD1 (6 bases). Trimming cost V 4 bases and J 4 bases, with 13 bases left between them. Germline V gene lookup returns CDR1 PRHDT and CDR2 FYEKMQ (reference sequence). CDR3 length: 15 amino acids. The CDR3 reads CASSSLRTDNEKLFF. The CDR3 DNA sequence: TGTGCCAGCAGCTCGTTACGGACAGATAATGAAAAACTGTTTTTT. The entire variable domain, with the rest obtained from reference TRBV13 and TRBJ1-4, is as follows: AAGVIQSPRHLIKEKRETATLKCYPIPRHDTVYWYQQGPGQDPQFLISFYEKMQSDKGSIPDRFSAQQFSDYHSELNMSSLELGDSALYFCASSSLRTDNEKLFFGSGTQLSVL.

There are a few counts of this clone. The chain joins TRBV7-9 to TRBJ2-1; D may be TRBD2 (6 bases). The CDR3 is 14 amino acids. The germline V gene encodes CDR1 SEHNR and CDR2 FQNEAQ (reference sequence). V was shortened by 0 bases and J by 6 bases, with 9 bases between the two germline ends. The CDR3 is CASSLAGTLNEQFF. Written as DNA, the CDR3 is TGTGCCAGCAGCTTAGCGGGGACTCTCAATGAGCAGTTCTTC.

This clone was counted between two and nine times. The chain combines TRBV7-6 with TRBJ2-2, with no clear D. Trimming pared 7 bases from V and 6 bases from J, leaving 18 bases between. Germline V gene lookup returns CDR1 SGHVS and CDR2 FNYEAQ. CDR3 length: 15 residues. The chain's CDR3 is CASNNTCGSPGELFF. The CDR3 DNA follows: TGTGCCAGCAACAATACCTGTGGTAGCCCCGGGGAGCTGTTTTTT.

The CDR3 nucleotides are TGTGCCAGCAGCTTATCCGGGACAGGGAATGAAAAACTGTTTTTT. This encodes CASSLSGTGNEKLFF. V gene TRBV7-9 combines with J gene TRBJ1-4, with 9 nucleotides matching TRBD1. With V trimmed by 2 bases and J by 5 bases, 3 bases remained unmatched. CDR3 size: 15 residues. CDR1 is SEHNR and CDR2 is FQNEAQ in the germline V gene (reference sequence).

In its sample, this clone was seen a few times. This rearrangement joins TRBV5-4 to TRBJ2-1, with TRBD2 identical over 11 bases. The CDR3 totals 15 residues. The ends lost 1 base at V and 9 bases at J; junction bases unmatched: 6. The germline gives CDR1 SGHNT, CDR2 YYREEE (reference sequence). The CDR3 loop reads CASSLSSGGAIEQFF. CDR3 DNA: TGTGCCAGCAGCTTGAGTAGCGGGGGGGCCATTGAGCAGTTCTTC.

This chain uses TRBV7-2 with TRBJ2-5; 9 bases map to TRBD2. The V gene end was trimmed by 1 base and the J gene end by 6 bases; junction bases not matched to a gene: 6. Germline V lookup: CDR1 SGHTA, CDR2 FQGNSA. The CDR3 length is 15 residues. CDR3 residues: CASSLEGTSLKTQYF. CDR3 DNA: TGTGCCAGCAGCTTAGAAGGGACTAGCTTAAAGACCCAGTACTTC. Using reference TRBV7-2 and TRBJ2-5 for the parts outside the CDR3, the full variable domain is GAGVSQSPSNKVTEKGKDVELRCDPISGHTALYWYRQSLGQGLEFLIYFQGNSAPDKSGLPSDRFSAERTGGSVSTLTIQRTQQEDSAVYLCASSLEGTSLKTQYFGPGTRLLVL.

This chain links TRBV6-5 with TRBJ1-1; tentatively, D is TRBD1 (5 bases). The CDR3 sequence is 13 residues long. V lost 5 bases to trimming and J lost 5 bases, with 12 bases between them. Germline V gene lookup returns CDR1 MNHEY and CDR2 SVGAGI. CDR3 region: CASSGPGQTEAFF. In DNA form, the CDR3 reads TGTGCCAGCAGTGGCCCAGGGCAAACTGAAGCTTTCTTT.

There are a few counts of this clone. V gene TRBV7-2 combines with J gene TRBJ1-6; D not certain. Trimming cost V 2 bases and J 10 bases, with 21 bases left between them. The CDR3 covers 17 residues. The V gene's germline CDR1 is SGHTA and CDR2 FQGNSA. CDR3 amino acids: CASSLYPRAGEASPLHF. CDR3 coding DNA: TGTGCCAGCAGCTTATATCCCCGGGCCGGGGAGGCGTCACCCCTCCACTTT.

The V and J genes are TRBV9 and TRBJ2-2; 7 positions agree with TRBD2. The germline gives CDR1 SGDLS, CDR2 YYNGEE. CDR3 size: 15 residues. The V gene end was trimmed by 3 bases and the J gene end by 3 bases; junction bases not matched to a gene: 5. The CDR3 spells CASSAGTTYTGELFF. In nucleotides, the CDR3 is TGTGCCAGCAGCGCCGGGACTACCTACACCGGGGAGCTGTTTTTT.

This clone was seen only a few times. This rearrangement joins TRBV7-2 to TRBJ2-6; 8 bases agree with TRBD1. Trimming at V came to 1 base and at J to 2 bases, leaving 7 bases not matched to a gene. The CDR3 covers 18 residues. The germline V gene encodes CDR1 SGHTA and CDR2 FQGNSA. The CDR3 spells CASSLVSQGATGANVLTF. CDR3 in DNA: TGTGCCAGCAGCTTAGTGTCGCAGGGGGCAACTGGGGCCAACGTCCTGACTTTC. The full variable domain, rest sourced from reference TRBV7-2 and TRBJ2-6, is GAGVSQSPSNKVTEKGKDVELRCDPISGHTALYWYRQSLGQGLEFLIYFQGNSAPDKSGLPSDRFSAERTGGSVSTLTIQRTQQEDSAVYLCASSLVSQGATGANVLTFGAGSRLTVL.

The gene calls are TRBV29-1 and TRBJ2-7, with 7 bases lining up with TRBD1. Germline CDR1 is SQVTM and CDR2 is ANQGSEA. This CDR3 contains 11 residues. After removal of 5 bases from V and 6 bases from J, the junction contained 4 bases not matched to a gene. As DNA, the CDR3 is TGCAGCGTTCGGTCAGGGGGCGAGCAGTACTTC. It specifies CSVRSGGEQYF.

This chain uses TRBV30 with TRBJ2-3; 9 bases agree with TRBD2. V gave up 1 base and J gave up 7 bases; unmatched junction bases: 12. This CDR3 is built from 16 residues. Germline lookup yields CDR1 GTSNPN and CDR2 SVGIG (reference sequence). The CDR3 DNA follows: TGTGCCTGGAGTGAGGGGGTCGGTAGCGGGAGATATACGCAGTATTTT. Translating it yields CAWSEGVGSGRYTQYF.

The gene calls are TRBV10-3 and TRBJ2-1, with TRBD2 matching over 15 bases. The CDR3 runs to 17 residues. The germline gives CDR1 ENHRY, CDR2 SYGVKD. V was pared by 6 bases and J by 0 bases, with 3 bases of the junction left unmatched. DNA of the CDR3: TGTGCCATCAGCGGGACTAGCGGGAGGAGCTCCTACAATGAGCAGTTCTTC. Protein sequence: CAISGTSGRSSYNEQFF.

The chain links TRBV9 to TRBJ2-5; the D gene is possibly TRBD1 (7 bases). The CDR3 loop spans 14 amino acids. V lost 1 base to trimming and J lost 2 bases, with 9 bases between them. Germline-derived CDR1 and CDR2 are SGDLS and YYNGEE. CDR3 sequence (DNA): TGTGCCAGCAGCGTACAGGGGGGACAAGAGACCCAGTACTTC. Amino acids: CASSVQGGQETQYF.

V usage is TRBV28 and J usage is TRBJ2-7; 9 positions agree with TRBD1. J lost 5 bases, V lost 8 bases, and 7 bases had no gene match. This CDR3 is built from 13 residues. In germline, CDR1 is MDHEN, CDR2 SYDVKM. The CDR3 DNA is TGTGCCAGCTGTTCGGGACAGGGCAACGAGCAGTACTTC. Translated, it gives CASCSGQGNEQYF.

The genes are TRBV30 and TRBJ1-4; D is possibly TRBD1 (6 bases). CDR1 GTSNPN and CDR2 SVGIG come from the germline V gene (reference sequence). The CDR3 has 10 amino acids. Trimming shortened V by 6 bases and J by 8 bases, and 7 bases separated the two germline ends. Written as DNA, the CDR3 is TGTGCCTGCACAGGGGAAAAACTGTTTTTT. Protein sequence: CACTGEKLFF.

This chain connects TRBV14 to TRBJ1-3; no definite D call. CDR3 size: 15 residues. CDR1 is SGHDN and CDR2 is FVKESK in the germline V gene. Deletions cut 6 bases from V and 0 bases from J, with 12 bases between. The CDR3, as DNA: TGTGCCAGCAGGCCAACGGGAAGCTCTGGAAACACCATATATTTT. This translates into CASRPTGSSGNTIYF.

The genes are TRBV30 and TRBJ1-2; 9 bases are shared with TRBD1. V shed 5 bases and J 3 bases; nucleotides not matched to a gene: 10. This CDR3 comprises 15 residues. CDR1 and CDR2 (germline): GTSNPN, SVGIG (reference sequence). This CDR3 reads CAWEDRGAHYYGYTF. CDR3 in DNA: TGTGCCTGGGAAGACAGGGGGGCACACTACTATGGCTACACCTTC.

This clone has more than one count but fewer than ten. The chain carries TRBV7-2 and TRBJ1-2; D is unresolved. With 4 bases removed from V and 4 bases from J, the gap between germline ends came to 4 bases. Germline V CDR1 and CDR2: SGHTA, FQGNSA. This CDR3 region has 11 residues. The CDR3 protein is CASSYLYGYTF. The CDR3 nucleotides read TGTGCCAGCAGCTATCTCTATGGCTACACCTTC.

The rearrangement uses TRBV7-9 and TRBJ1-2; the D gene is possibly TRBD1 (5 bases). CDR1 is SEHNR, CDR2 FQNEAQ, per germline (reference sequence). The CDR3 has 15 residues. Trimming cost V 5 bases and J 4 bases, with 17 bases left between them. DNA of the CDR3: TGTGCCAGCAGCGAACACAGGAAGGACCCCTATGGCTACACCTTC. Amino acids: CASSEHRKDPYGYTF.

This clone has a handful of counts. The chain joins TRBV4-3 to TRBJ2-3; TRBD1 agrees at 10 bases. Unmatched junction bases numbered 10, after V lost 1 base and J lost 6 bases. The germline V gene encodes CDR1 LGHNA and CDR2 YSLEER. The CDR3 sequence is 17 residues long. CDR3 sequence (DNA): TGCGCCAGCAGCCAAGCAGGGGTGGGACAGGGGTCGGATACGCAGTATTTT. Translation: CASSQAGVGQGSDTQYF.

This clone was observed a handful of times. Other DNA sequences in this specimen translate into the identical CDR3. CDR3 nucleotides: TGCAGCGTTGAAGCGGGGGAGGGTCAGCCCCAGCATTTT. Translation gives CSVEAGEGQPQHF. The chain uses TRBV29-1 and TRBJ1-5, with D maybe TRBD1 (5 bases). The CDR3 has 13 residues. V was cut by 1 base and J by 6 bases, with 10 bases left in between. The germline V gene has CDR1 SQVTM and CDR2 ANQGSEA.

This clone was counted a few times. The rearrangement joins TRBV19 to TRBJ2-7, with D possibly matching TRBD2 (6 bases). The length of the CDR3 is 16 residues. Between the trimmed V and J ends, which lost 5 bases and 3 bases, there was a span of 20 bases. Germline V gives CDR1 LNHDA, CDR2 SQIVND (reference sequence). CDR3 sequence: CASSPTLRDGNYEQYF. DNA of the CDR3: TGTGCCAGTAGTCCGACCCTGCGGGACGGGAACTACGAGCAGTACTTC.

This chain connects TRBV14 to TRBJ2-7; D possibly corresponds to TRBD1 (5 bases). Germline loops: CDR1 SGHDN, CDR2 FVKESK. The CDR3 is 15 residues long. The V end lost 0 bases, the J end lost 3 bases, and 12 bases lay between the germline ends. The CDR3 DNA is TGTGCCAGCAGCCAAGATCACCAGGGCCGCTACGAGCAGTACTTC. Amino acids: CASSQDHQGRYEQYF. The variable domain in full, with the rest retrieved from reference TRBV14 and TRBJ2-7, is EAGVTQFPSHSVIEKGQTVTLRCDPISGHDNLYWYRRVMGKEIKFLLHFVKESKQDESGMPNNRFLAERTGGTYSTLKVQPAELEDSGVYFCASSQDHQGRYEQYFGPGTRLTVT.

This clone was picked up a small number of times. The V gene is TRBV18, the J gene TRBJ2-5; D not resolved. From germline, CDR1 is KGHSH and CDR2 LQKENI. V lost 3 bases and J lost 1, with 6 bases in between. The length of the CDR3 is 13 residues. CDR3 protein: CASSPLRQETQYF. In DNA form, the CDR3 reads TGTGCCAGCTCACCTCTTCGCCAAGAGACCCAGTACTTC.

Of note for this clone: Distinct nucleotide sequences in the sample also encode this CDR3. The CDR3 region has the DNA TGTGCCTGGAGTCCCGGGTCGCAAGAGACCCAGTACTTC. Translating it yields CAWSPGSQETQYF. The chain employs TRBV30 and TRBJ2-5; D remains unclear. The CDR3 totals 13 residues. Trimming took off 2 bases at V and 2 bases at J, with 9 bases between the two ends. Germline CDR1 and CDR2: GTSNPN and SVGIG (reference sequence).

Regarding this clone: One junction end does not reproduce the germline sequence, and a read error may be involved. Different DNA sequences within this sample yield the same CDR3. The V call is TRBV29-1, the J call TRBJ2-5; weak D call: TRBD1 (6 bases). Germline V lookup: CDR1 SQVTM, CDR2 ANQGSEA. CDR3 length: 13 residues. In DNA form, the CDR3 reads TGCAGCGTTGACAGGGGAAGCTCAGAGACTCAGTACTTC. This encodes CSVDRGSSETQYF.

This clone was counted only a few times. The chain combines TRBV6-5 with TRBJ2-2, with D possibly TRBD2 on 6 matching bases. Trimming stripped 7 bases from V and 1 base from J, with 10 bases between. Germline assignment: CDR1 MNHEY and CDR2 SVGAGI. The CDR3 sequence is 14 residues long. The CDR3 reads CASTRGVNTGELFF. The CDR3 nucleotides read TGTGCCAGCACTCGCGGGGTGAACACCGGGGAGCTGTTTTTT.

This clone has more than one count but fewer than ten. This rearrangement joins TRBV7-8 to TRBJ2-7; 8 bases agree with TRBD2. The germline V gene has CDR1 SGHVS and CDR2 FQNEAQ. The CDR3 length is 18 residues. The V segment lost 1 base and the J segment 0 bases; nucleotides outside the gene matches: 11. CDR3 residues: CASSLVGGGSPLSYEQYF. The CDR3 DNA reads as TGTGCCAGCAGCTTAGTCGGGGGGGGGAGCCCCCTCTCCTACGAGCAGTACTTC.

This clone was seen only a few times. This chain joins TRBV29-1 and TRBJ2-1, with D unresolved. Per germline, CDR1 SQVTM and CDR2 ANQGSEA. Trimming took 4 bases from V and 0 from J, leaving 10 bases between them. The CDR3 is 14 residues long. In nucleotides, the CDR3 is TGCAGCGTTGCACAGTCGAGCTCCTACAATGAGCAGTTCTTC. This codes for CSVAQSSSYNEQFF.